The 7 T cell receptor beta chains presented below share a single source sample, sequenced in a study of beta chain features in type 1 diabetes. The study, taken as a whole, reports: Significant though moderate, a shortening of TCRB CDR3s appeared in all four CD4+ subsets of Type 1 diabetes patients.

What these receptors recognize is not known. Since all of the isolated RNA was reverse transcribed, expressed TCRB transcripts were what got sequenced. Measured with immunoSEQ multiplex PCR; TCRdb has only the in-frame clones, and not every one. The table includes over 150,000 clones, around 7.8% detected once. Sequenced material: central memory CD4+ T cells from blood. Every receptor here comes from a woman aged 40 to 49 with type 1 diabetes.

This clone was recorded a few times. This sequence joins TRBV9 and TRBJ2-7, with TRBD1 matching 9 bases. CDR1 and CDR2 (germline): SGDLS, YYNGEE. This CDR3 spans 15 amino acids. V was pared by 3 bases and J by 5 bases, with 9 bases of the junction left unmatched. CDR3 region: CASSAGTGLVNEQYF. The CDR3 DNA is TGTGCCAGCAGCGCCGGGACAGGGCTTGTGAACGAGCAGTACTTC.

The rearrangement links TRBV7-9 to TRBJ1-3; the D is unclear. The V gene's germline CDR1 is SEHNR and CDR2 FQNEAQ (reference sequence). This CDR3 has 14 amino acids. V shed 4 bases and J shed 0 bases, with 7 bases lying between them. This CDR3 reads CASSSPSSGNTIYF. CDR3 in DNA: TGTGCCAGCAGCTCTCCTTCCTCTGGAAACACCATATATTTT.

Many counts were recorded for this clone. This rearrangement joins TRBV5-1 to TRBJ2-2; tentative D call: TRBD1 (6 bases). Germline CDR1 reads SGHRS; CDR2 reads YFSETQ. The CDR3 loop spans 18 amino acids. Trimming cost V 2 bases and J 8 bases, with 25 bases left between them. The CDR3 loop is CASSLYSAALQGSGELFF. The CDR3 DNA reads TGCGCCAGCAGCTTATACTCAGCGGCCTTACAGGGATCAGGGGAGCTGTTTTTT. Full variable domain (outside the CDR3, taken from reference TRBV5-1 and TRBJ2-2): KAGVTQTPRYLIKTRGQQVTLSCSPISGHRSVSWYQQTPGQGLQFLFEYFSETQRNKGNFPGRFSGRQFSNSRSEMNVSTLELGDSALYLCASSLYSAALQGSGELFFGEGSRLTVL.

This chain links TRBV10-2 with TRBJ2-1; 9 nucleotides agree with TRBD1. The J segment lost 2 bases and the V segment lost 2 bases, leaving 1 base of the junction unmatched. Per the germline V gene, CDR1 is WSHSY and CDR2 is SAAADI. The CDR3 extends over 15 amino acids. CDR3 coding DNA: TGCGCCAGCAGTGAGGGGACAGGGACCTACAATGAGCAGTTCTTC. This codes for CASSEGTGTYNEQFF.

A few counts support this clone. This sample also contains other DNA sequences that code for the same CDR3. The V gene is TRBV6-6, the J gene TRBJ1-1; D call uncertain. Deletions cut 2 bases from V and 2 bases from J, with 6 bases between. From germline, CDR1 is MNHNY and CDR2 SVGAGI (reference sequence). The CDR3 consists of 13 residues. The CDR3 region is CASSYQVNTEAFF. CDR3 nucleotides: TGTGCCAGCAGTTACCAGGTAAACACTGAAGCTTTCTTT.

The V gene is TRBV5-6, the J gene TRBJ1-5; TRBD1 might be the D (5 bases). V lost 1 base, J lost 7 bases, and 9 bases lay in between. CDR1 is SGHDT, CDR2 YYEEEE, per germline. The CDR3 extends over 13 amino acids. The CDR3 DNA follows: TGTGCCAGCAGCTTGTGGGGGAGGCAGCCCCAGCATTTT. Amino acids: CASSLWGRQPQHF.

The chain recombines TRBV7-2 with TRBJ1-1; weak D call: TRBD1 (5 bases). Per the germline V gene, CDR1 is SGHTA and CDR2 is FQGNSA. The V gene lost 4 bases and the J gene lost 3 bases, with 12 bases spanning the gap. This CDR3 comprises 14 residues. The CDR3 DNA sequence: TGTGCCAGCAGCTCCCAGGGACTCCACACTGAAGCTTTCTTT. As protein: CASSSQGLHTEAFF.